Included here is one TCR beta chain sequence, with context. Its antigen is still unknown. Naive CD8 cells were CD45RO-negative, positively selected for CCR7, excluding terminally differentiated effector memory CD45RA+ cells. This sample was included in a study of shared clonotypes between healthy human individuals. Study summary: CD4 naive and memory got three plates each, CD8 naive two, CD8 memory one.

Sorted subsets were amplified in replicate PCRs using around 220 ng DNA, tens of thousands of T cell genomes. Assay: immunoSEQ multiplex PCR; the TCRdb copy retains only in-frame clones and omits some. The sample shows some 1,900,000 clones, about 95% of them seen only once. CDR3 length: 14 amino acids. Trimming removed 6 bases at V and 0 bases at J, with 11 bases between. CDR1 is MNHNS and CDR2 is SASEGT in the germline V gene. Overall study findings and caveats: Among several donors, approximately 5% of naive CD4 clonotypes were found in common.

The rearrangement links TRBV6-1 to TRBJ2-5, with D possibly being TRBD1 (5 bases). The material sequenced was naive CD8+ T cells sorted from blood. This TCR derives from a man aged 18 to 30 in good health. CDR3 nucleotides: TGTGCCAGCAGAGTGGACATAAACCAAGAGACCCAGTACTTC. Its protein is CASRVDINQETQYF.